These T cell receptor beta chains were read from a single sample in a study of immune heterogeneity within non-small cell lung tumors. TCRdb ran MiXCR on the multiplex PCR reads and lists one entry per CDR3 protein. The profile shows around 29,000 distinct CDR3 sequences, around 30% of them singletons. The sample consisted of lung tumor tissue. These receptors were taken from a man aged 40-49 years with non-small cell lung cancer. Both conserved end residues are part of each CDR3. The D gene is left open where the match is weak. For some rows the clone size is stated as once, few or many, or as a class when expanded; others skip it.

len: 14; abundance: .; j_gene: TRBJ1-3; v_gene: TRBV5-1; d_gene: .; CDR3nt: TGCGCCAGCAACTTACAGGGATCTGGAAACACCATATATTTT; CDR3aa: CASNLQGSGNTIYF
len: 14; abundance: few; j_gene: TRBJ1-1; v_gene: TRBV12-3/TRBV12-4; d_gene: .; CDR3nt: TGTGCCAGCAGTTTACGCAGGGAGAGGGCTGAAGCTTTCTTT; CDR3aa: CASSLRRERAEAFF
len: 16; abundance: few; j_gene: TRBJ2-1; v_gene: TRBV4-2; d_gene: TRBD2; CDR3nt: TGTGCCAGCAGCCAAGACGGCGGGAGGGCCAACAATGAGCAGTTCTTC; CDR3aa: CASSQDGGRANNEQFF
len: 15; abundance: many; j_gene: TRBJ2-5; v_gene: TRBV12-5; d_gene: .; CDR3nt: TGTGCTAGTGGTCCCAGCGGGCGCGGGGCGGAGACCCAGTACTTC; CDR3aa: CASGPSGRGAETQYF
len: 13; abundance: many; j_gene: TRBJ2-7; v_gene: TRBV11-2; d_gene: .; CDR3nt: TGTGCCAGCAGCACGAGGGAGGTCTACGAGCAGTACTTC; CDR3aa: CASSTREVYEQYF
len: 16; abundance: .; j_gene: TRBJ2-2; v_gene: TRBV2; d_gene: .; CDR3nt: TGTGCCAGCACAGGCACCTTACCAAGGAACACCGGGGAGCTGTTTTTT; CDR3aa: CASTGTLPRNTGELFF
len: 15; abundance: few; j_gene: TRBJ2-7; v_gene: TRBV7-9; d_gene: TRBD2; CDR3nt: TGTGCCAGCAGCTGGGGACTAGCGGTCTCCTACGAGCAGTACTTC; CDR3aa: CASSWGLAVSYEQYF
len: 18; abundance: few; j_gene: TRBJ2-1; v_gene: TRBV19; d_gene: TRBD2; CDR3nt: TGTGCCAGTAGTGCAGACTCGGGACTAGCGGGAGTCTGGAATGAGCAGTTCTTC; CDR3aa: CASSADSGLAGVWNEQFF
len: 13; abundance: .; j_gene: TRBJ2-5; v_gene: TRBV27; d_gene: .; CDR3nt: TGTCCCAGCAGGCCCTTTGCTCAAGAGACCCAGTACTTC; CDR3aa: CPSRPFAQETQYF
len: 14; abundance: few; j_gene: TRBJ2-2; v_gene: TRBV9; d_gene: .; CDR3nt: TGTGCCAGCAGCATTAGCCCGAACACCGGGGAGCTGTTTTTT; CDR3aa: CASSISPNTGELFF
len: 17; abundance: once; j_gene: TRBJ2-6; v_gene: TRBV19; d_gene: .; CDR3nt: TGTGCCACTAAAGACTGGGAATCTCGATCCGGGGCCAACGTCCTGACTTTC; CDR3aa: CATKDWESRSGANVLTF
len: 16; abundance: .; j_gene: TRBJ2-3; v_gene: TRBV7-2; d_gene: TRBD2; CDR3nt: TGTGCCAGCAGCTCGCGACTAGCGGGAGGGGGGGATACGCAGTATTTT; CDR3aa: CASSSRLAGGGDTQYF
len: 15; abundance: .; j_gene: TRBJ2-7; v_gene: TRBV18; d_gene: .; CDR3nt: TGTGCCAGCTCACCAAAACCAGGGGACCGGTCCGAGCAGTACTTC; CDR3aa: CASSPKPGDRSEQYF
len: 14; abundance: many; j_gene: TRBJ2-7; v_gene: TRBV6-2/TRBV6-3; d_gene: TRBD2; CDR3nt: TGTGCCAGCAGTTCCCAGCGGGACCACTACGAGCAGTACTTC; CDR3aa: CASSSQRDHYEQYF
len: 14; abundance: medium-sized; j_gene: TRBJ2-7; v_gene: TRBV5-1; d_gene: .; CDR3nt: TGCGCCACCTCAGAAAGGACGGAGTCCTACGAGCAGTACTTC; CDR3aa: CATSERTESYEQYF
len: 14; abundance: .; j_gene: TRBJ2-2; v_gene: TRBV7-6; d_gene: .; CDR3nt: TGTGCCAGCAGCTTAGCGCAGGGGACCGGGGAGCTGTCTTTT; CDR3aa: CASSLAQGTGELSF
len: 15; abundance: .; j_gene: TRBJ2-3; v_gene: TRBV9; d_gene: .; CDR3nt: TGTGCCAGCAGCGTCTTTCCTACTAGCACAGATACGCAGTATTTT; CDR3aa: CASSVFPTSTDTQYF
len: 13; abundance: .; j_gene: TRBJ1-1; v_gene: TRBV14; d_gene: .; CDR3nt: TGTGCCAGCAGCCAAACGTTCAGGGGAGACGCTTTCTTT; CDR3aa: CASSQTFRGDAFF
len: 14; abundance: .; j_gene: TRBJ1-6; v_gene: TRBV20-1; d_gene: .; CDR3nt: TGCAGTGCTATAGATGGGGGGCCGAATTCACCCCTACACTTT; CDR3aa: CSAIDGGPNSPLHF
len: 16; abundance: .; j_gene: TRBJ2-5; v_gene: TRBV4-3; d_gene: TRBD2; CDR3nt: TGCGCCAGCAGCACCGGGTCCAGACTAGCGGGTGAGACCCAGTACTTC; CDR3aa: CASSTGSRLAGETQYF